This is a list of T cell receptor beta chains from one sample in a study of T-cell reconstitution after alpha-beta-depleted transplantation in children. TCRdb itself ran the PCR reads through MiXCR, one entry per CDR3 protein. The sample has more than 3,500 distinct CDR3 sequences; roughly a fifth are singletons. The source was PBMCs, mostly from graft donor cells, collected 180 days after TCRalphabeta/CD19-depleted stem cell transplant. These receptors were obtained from a male patient between 2 and 15 years old who had a stem cell transplant for acute lymphoblastic leukemia, so the T cells may come from the graft donor. Both conserved end residues are part of each CDR3. Fields, in order: clone size, V gene, D gene, J gene, CDR3 protein, CDR3 DNA. D genes are given only for firm matches. Clone size is shown for a subset of rows, as once, few, many or a class of expanded clone.

clone size: many
V gene: TRBV19
D gene: NA
J gene: TRBJ2-2
CDR3 protein: CASSDSGNIRGELFF
CDR3 DNA: TGTGCCAGTAGTGACAGCGGAAACATCCGCGGGGAGCTGTTTTTT

clone size: many
V gene: TRBV5-6
D gene: NA
J gene: TRBJ2-7
CDR3 protein: CASSLLSGVSYEQYF
CDR3 DNA: TGTGCCAGCAGCTTGCTTAGCGGTGTCTCCTACGAGCAGTACTTC

clone size: large
V gene: TRBV12-3/TRBV12-4
D gene: TRBD1
J gene: TRBJ1-3
CDR3 protein: CASSPGGGLGNTIYF
CDR3 DNA: TGTGCCAGCAGCCCAGGGGGCGGCTTAGGAAACACCATATATTTT

clone size: many
V gene: TRBV4-1
D gene: NA
J gene: TRBJ1-1
CDR3 protein: CASSQAVGRNTEAFF
CDR3 DNA: TGCGCCAGCAGCCAAGCGGTGGGTAGGAACACTGAAGCTTTCTTT

clone size: many
V gene: TRBV6-6
D gene: TRBD1
J gene: TRBJ2-5
CDR3 protein: CASSYLSERGPRTAQETQYF
CDR3 DNA: TGTGCCAGCAGTTATTTGTCGGAAAGGGGGCCCCGGACAGCACAAGAGACCCAGTACTTC

clone size: NA
V gene: TRBV2
D gene: NA
J gene: TRBJ2-7
CDR3 protein: CASKPREFDWSEQYF
CDR3 DNA: TGTGCCAGCAAACCCAGGGAGTTCGATTGGAGCGAGCAGTACTTC

clone size: many
V gene: TRBV4-2
D gene: NA
J gene: TRBJ2-5
CDR3 protein: CASSHQTHQETQYF
CDR3 DNA: TGTGCCAGCAGCCACCAGACGCACCAAGAGACCCAGTACTTC

clone size: many
V gene: TRBV7-9
D gene: NA
J gene: TRBJ2-3
CDR3 protein: CASSLSGPDTQYF
CDR3 DNA: TGTGCCAGCAGCTTGTCCGGGCCGGATACGCAGTATTTT

clone size: many
V gene: TRBV2
D gene: TRBD2
J gene: TRBJ2-5
CDR3 protein: CASSHPDGRAGEMIQETQYF
CDR3 DNA: TGTGCCAGCAGTCACCCGGACGGGAGGGCCGGAGAAATGATCCAAGAGACCCAGTACTTC

clone size: many
V gene: TRBV15
D gene: NA
J gene: TRBJ1-5
CDR3 protein: CATSRDLASASNQPQHF
CDR3 DNA: TGTGCCACCAGCAGAGATCTAGCCTCGGCGAGCAATCAGCCCCAGCATTTT

clone size: medium-sized
V gene: TRBV25-1
D gene: TRBD1
J gene: TRBJ2-5
CDR3 protein: CASRPRDRGLETQYF
CDR3 DNA: TGTGCCAGCAGACCTCGGGACAGGGGGCTCGAGACCCAGTACTTC

clone size: many
V gene: TRBV18
D gene: NA
J gene: TRBJ2-3
CDR3 protein: CASSLGPGLWAYTDTQYF
CDR3 DNA: TGTGCCAGCTCACTCGGACCAGGGTTGTGGGCATACACAGATACGCAGTATTTT

clone size: many
V gene: TRBV7-9
D gene: NA
J gene: TRBJ2-7
CDR3 protein: CASSQDFSYEQYF
CDR3 DNA: TGTGCCAGCAGCCAGGACTTCTCCTACGAGCAGTACTTC

clone size: NA
V gene: TRBV7-9
D gene: NA
J gene: TRBJ2-7
CDR3 protein: CAMSPGGRGEQYF
CDR3 DNA: TGTGCCATGAGCCCCGGGGGGCGGGGCGAGCAGTACTTC

clone size: many
V gene: TRBV4-1
D gene: NA
J gene: TRBJ2-1
CDR3 protein: CASGAYNEQFF
CDR3 DNA: TGCGCCAGCGGGGCCTACAATGAGCAGTTCTTC

clone size: many
V gene: TRBV7-9
D gene: TRBD2
J gene: TRBJ2-1
CDR3 protein: CASSFGLADNEQFF
CDR3 DNA: TGTGCCAGCAGCTTCGGACTAGCGGACAATGAGCAGTTCTTC

clone size: medium-sized
V gene: TRBV7-9
D gene: TRBD1
J gene: TRBJ1-5
CDR3 protein: CASSGQVNQPQHF
CDR3 DNA: TGTGCCAGCAGCGGACAGGTAAATCAGCCCCAGCATTTT

clone size: many
V gene: TRBV6-1
D gene: TRBD2
J gene: TRBJ2-7
CDR3 protein: CASSLFRLAGVREQYF
CDR3 DNA: TGTGCCAGCAGCCTATTTCGACTAGCGGGAGTCAGGGAGCAGTACTTC

clone size: many
V gene: TRBV2
D gene: TRBD2
J gene: TRBJ2-5
CDR3 protein: CASRGLAGVETQYF
CDR3 DNA: TGTGCCAGCAGGGGGCTAGCGGGAGTCGAGACCCAGTACTTC

clone size: many
V gene: TRBV7-2
D gene: NA
J gene: TRBJ2-3
CDR3 protein: CASSSGTADPQYF
CDR3 DNA: TGTGCCAGCAGCTCTGGAACAGCCGACCCGCAGTATTTT

clone size: many
V gene: TRBV7-9
D gene: NA
J gene: TRBJ2-6
CDR3 protein: CASSFARGVSNVLTF
CDR3 DNA: TGTGCCAGCAGCTTCGCCAGGGGGGTGTCCAACGTCCTGACTTTC

clone size: medium-sized
V gene: TRBV5-6
D gene: NA
J gene: TRBJ2-5
CDR3 protein: CASSLGWLETQYF
CDR3 DNA: TGTGCCAGCAGCTTGGGGTGGTTAGAGACCCAGTACTTC

clone size: NA
V gene: TRBV5-1
D gene: NA
J gene: TRBJ1-1
CDR3 protein: CASSLDGRLEAFF
CDR3 DNA: TGCGCCAGCAGCTTGGATGGACGCCTTGAAGCTTTCTTT

clone size: many
V gene: TRBV6-4
D gene: TRBD2
J gene: TRBJ2-5
CDR3 protein: CASSELAGKETQYF
CDR3 DNA: TGTGCCAGCAGCGAACTAGCGGGGAAAGAGACCCAGTACTTC

clone size: medium-sized
V gene: TRBV5-6
D gene: NA
J gene: TRBJ2-3
CDR3 protein: CASSLAGLQADTQYF
CDR3 DNA: TGTGCCAGCAGCTTGGCCGGGTTGCAGGCAGATACGCAGTATTTT

clone size: large
V gene: TRBV7-9
D gene: NA
J gene: TRBJ2-3
CDR3 protein: CASSSYSSVLKDTQYF
CDR3 DNA: TGTGCCAGCAGCTCCTACTCAAGTGTACTGAAAGATACGCAGTATTTT

clone size: NA
V gene: TRBV7-2
D gene: NA
J gene: TRBJ2-5
CDR3 protein: CASSLRQQPTQYF
CDR3 DNA: TGTGCCAGCAGCCTAAGACAGCAGCCGACCCAGTACTTC

clone size: NA
V gene: TRBV19
D gene: TRBD2
J gene: TRBJ2-1
CDR3 protein: CASSKGLAGDDEQFF
CDR3 DNA: TGTGCCAGTAGTAAGGGACTAGCGGGAGATGATGAGCAGTTCTTC

clone size: medium-sized
V gene: TRBV7-8
D gene: TRBD1
J gene: TRBJ2-6
CDR3 protein: CASSSPWTGAGANVLTF
CDR3 DNA: TGTGCCAGCAGCTCTCCTTGGACAGGGGCTGGGGCCAACGTCCTGACTTTC

clone size: NA
V gene: TRBV5-1
D gene: NA
J gene: TRBJ2-5
CDR3 protein: CASSLGHRTETQYF
CDR3 DNA: TGCGCCAGCAGCTTGGGCCACCGTACGGAGACCCAGTACTTC

clone size: many
V gene: TRBV20-1
D gene: NA
J gene: TRBJ2-7
CDR3 protein: CSVSRPYEQYF
CDR3 DNA: TGCAGTGTTTCGAGGCCTTACGAGCAGTACTTC

clone size: many
V gene: TRBV12-3/TRBV12-4
D gene: TRBD2
J gene: TRBJ2-7
CDR3 protein: CASTSSRSGGVYEQYF
CDR3 DNA: TGTGCCAGCACATCCTCACGGTCGGGAGGGGTATACGAGCAGTACTTC

clone size: many
V gene: TRBV7-9
D gene: NA
J gene: TRBJ2-7
CDR3 protein: CASSLRSAGSGAYEQYF
CDR3 DNA: TGTGCCAGCAGCTTAAGGTCGGCGGGCTCGGGGGCCTACGAGCAGTACTTC

clone size: medium-sized
V gene: TRBV11-2
D gene: NA
J gene: TRBJ2-3
CDR3 protein: CASSLGGPTDTQYF
CDR3 DNA: TGTGCCAGCAGCTTGGGTGGCCCAACAGATACGCAGTATTTT

clone size: many
V gene: TRBV7-9
D gene: NA
J gene: TRBJ1-1
CDR3 protein: CASSLAGLNTEAFF
CDR3 DNA: TGTGCCAGCAGCTTAGCCGGGCTGAACACTGAAGCTTTCTTT

clone size: NA
V gene: TRBV7-9
D gene: NA
J gene: TRBJ1-4
CDR3 protein: CASSFVAGNNEKLFF
CDR3 DNA: TGTGCCAGCAGCTTTGTCGCAGGGAATAATGAAAAACTGTTTTTT

clone size: NA
V gene: TRBV7-9
D gene: NA
J gene: TRBJ2-1
CDR3 protein: CASSFGEPPGEQIF
CDR3 DNA: TGTGCCAGCAGCTTTGGGGAACCGCCGGGGGAGCAGATCTTC

clone size: many
V gene: TRBV7-9
D gene: NA
J gene: TRBJ1-6
CDR3 protein: CASSFHQGSNSPLHF
CDR3 DNA: TGTGCCAGCAGCTTTCACCAGGGCAGCAATTCACCCCTCCACTTT

clone size: NA
V gene: TRBV28
D gene: NA
J gene: TRBJ2-7
CDR3 protein: CASSSNWGFYEQYF
CDR3 DNA: TGTGCCAGCAGTTCCAACTGGGGATTCTACGAGCAGTACTTC

clone size: many
V gene: TRBV12-3/TRBV12-4
D gene: NA
J gene: TRBJ2-5
CDR3 protein: CASRPSHTGGTQYF
CDR3 DNA: TGTGCCAGCAGACCTAGTCACACAGGCGGGACCCAGTACTTC

clone size: many
V gene: TRBV3-1
D gene: NA
J gene: TRBJ2-5
CDR3 protein: CASSQADRPQETQYF
CDR3 DNA: TGTGCCAGCAGCCAAGCCGACAGGCCTCAAGAGACCCAGTACTTC

clone size: NA
V gene: TRBV6-2/TRBV6-3
D gene: TRBD2
J gene: TRBJ2-1
CDR3 protein: CASSYGLDYNEQFF
CDR3 DNA: TGTGCCAGCAGTTACGGACTAGACTACAATGAGCAGTTCTTC

clone size: many
V gene: TRBV28
D gene: TRBD2
J gene: TRBJ2-7
CDR3 protein: CASSLPGGEQYF
CDR3 DNA: TGTGCCAGCAGTTTGCCGGGGGGCGAGCAGTACTTC

clone size: NA
V gene: TRBV28
D gene: NA
J gene: TRBJ2-5
CDR3 protein: CATSLEAPKTQYF
CDR3 DNA: TGTGCCACCAGCTTGGAAGCTCCCAAGACCCAGTACTTC

clone size: once
V gene: TRBV29-1
D gene: NA
J gene: TRBJ2-7
CDR3 protein: CSVETDRDYEQYF
CDR3 DNA: TGCAGCGTTGAAACGGACAGAGACTACGAGCAGTACTTC

clone size: NA
V gene: TRBV18
D gene: TRBD1
J gene: TRBJ1-6
CDR3 protein: CASSPLTGGESYNSPLHF
CDR3 DNA: TGTGCCAGCTCACCCCTCACAGGGGGCGAATCCTATAATTCACCCCTCCACTTT

clone size: many
V gene: TRBV5-6
D gene: TRBD1
J gene: TRBJ2-3
CDR3 protein: CASSTYRDRDGDTQYF
CDR3 DNA: TGTGCCAGCAGCACTTACCGGGACAGGGATGGAGATACGCAGTATTTT

clone size: medium-sized
V gene: TRBV12-3/TRBV12-4
D gene: TRBD1
J gene: TRBJ2-5
CDR3 protein: CASRPTGGQETQYF
CDR3 DNA: TGTGCCAGCAGACCGACAGGGGGTCAAGAGACCCAGTACTTC

clone size: many
V gene: TRBV20-1
D gene: TRBD1
J gene: TRBJ1-1
CDR3 protein: CSARDADRGMTEAFF
CDR3 DNA: TGCAGTGCTAGAGACGCCGACAGGGGAATGACTGAAGCTTTCTTT

clone size: NA
V gene: TRBV6-2/TRBV6-3
D gene: TRBD2
J gene: TRBJ2-5
CDR3 protein: CASSYSGNRGETQYF
CDR3 DNA: TGTGCCAGCAGTTATAGCGGGAATCGGGGAGAGACCCAGTACTTC

clone size: many
V gene: TRBV21-1
D gene: NA
J gene: TRBJ2-4
CDR3 protein: CASSMGHHWYF
CDR3 DNA: TGTGCCAGCAGCATGGGACATCACTGGTACTTC